This T cell receptor (beta chain) appears in the sequencing data of a study of blood T cell repertoires in COVID-19. Repertoires were generated with immunoSEQ multiplex PCR, while TCRdb's copy carries only in-frame clones and drops some. This table holds 200,000 to 300,000 clones, roughly 88% found once. Germline V gives CDR1 MDHEN, CDR2 SYDVKM. CDR3 length equals 16 residues. The junction had 10 bases not matched to a gene; V was cut back by 4 bases and J by 4 bases. This chain uses TRBV28 with TRBJ1-5, with 7 bases identical to TRBD1. This sequence originates from a woman in her thirties with COVID-19, enrolled during active disease. The source material was peripheral blood. CDR3 DNA: TGTGCCAGCAGTTCGTACCGGGACAGTACAAATCAGCCCCAGCATTTT. Residues: CASSSYRDSTNQPQHF. Complete variable domain (other parts from reference TRBV28 and TRBJ1-5): DVKVTQSSRYLVKRTGEKVFLECVQDMDHENMFWYRQDPGLGLRLIYFSYDVKMKEKGDIPEGYSVSREKKERFSLILESASTNQTSMYLCASSSYRDSTNQPQHFGDGTRLSIL.